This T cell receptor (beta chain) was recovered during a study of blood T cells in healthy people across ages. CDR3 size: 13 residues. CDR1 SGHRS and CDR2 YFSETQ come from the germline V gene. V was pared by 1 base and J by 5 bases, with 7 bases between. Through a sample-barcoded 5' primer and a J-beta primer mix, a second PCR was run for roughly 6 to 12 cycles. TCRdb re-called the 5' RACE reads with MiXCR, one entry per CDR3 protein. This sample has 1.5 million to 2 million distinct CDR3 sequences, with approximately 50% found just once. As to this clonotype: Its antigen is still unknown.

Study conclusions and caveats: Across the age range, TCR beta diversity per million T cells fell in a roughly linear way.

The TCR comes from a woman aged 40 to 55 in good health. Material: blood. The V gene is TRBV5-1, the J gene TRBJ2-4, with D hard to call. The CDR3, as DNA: TGCGCCAGCAGCTTGCGAGATGAAAACATTCAGTACTTC. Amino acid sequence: CASSLRDENIQYF. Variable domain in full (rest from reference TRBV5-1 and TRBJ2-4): KAGVTQTPRYLIKTRGQQVTLSCSPISGHRSVSWYQQTPGQGLQFLFEYFSETQRNKGNFPGRFSGRQFSNSRSEMNVSTLELGDSALYLCASSLRDENIQYFGAGTRLSVL.